The subject of this entry is one T cell receptor (beta chain). Its antigen is unknown. Compared with germline, one end of the junction differs, possibly owing to a read error. PCR used 60 Vbeta primers and 13 Jbeta primers. Sequencing was performed with immunoSEQ multiplex PCR; in TCRdb, only in-frame clones are kept and a portion is missing. The sample lists around 50,000 clones, approximately 65% seen once, with about 6% in the top ten. These data are taken from a study of cytomegalovirus exposure and HLA in healthy donors. At the level of the study: Most donors, around 81% of more than 300 genotyped, fell in the Caucasian-associated ancestry cluster. General study findings and limits: From TCR beta sequences, most subjects' HLA-A and HLA-B alleles were reportedly predicted accurately.

CDR1 is SEHNR and CDR2 is FQNEAQ in the germline V gene (reference sequence). CDR3 length equals 12 residues. This TCR derives from a man younger than 40 in good health and CMV-seronegative. Sequenced sample: PBMCs. The V and J genes are TRBV7-9 and TRBJ1-1; D possibly corresponds to TRBD1 (5 bases). DNA of the CDR3: TGTTCCAGCAGCGCCAGGGACACTGAAGCTTTCTTT. This gives the protein CSSSARDTEAFF.